This record concerns one T cell receptor (beta chain) sequence. The entry originates in a study of cytomegalovirus exposure and HLA in healthy donors. The CDR3 extends over 14 amino acids. The germline gives CDR1 SGHAT, CDR2 FQNNGV. V was cut by 5 bases and J by 0 bases, with 11 bases left in between. Assay used: immunoSEQ multiplex PCR; TCRdb lists only in-frame clones, some missing. The table includes around 150,000 clones, roughly nine tenths detected once. The sample was PBMCs. This TCR came from a woman younger than 45 in good health and CMV-seronegative. The chain joins TRBV11-2 to TRBJ2-7, with no clear D. Written as DNA, the CDR3 is TGTGCCAGCAGCCTCGCCCGGAACTCCTACGAGCAGTACTTC. Its protein is CASSLARNSYEQYF. Full variable domain (remainder filled in from reference TRBV11-2 and TRBJ2-7): EAGVAQSPRYKIIEKRQSVAFWCNPISGHATLYWYQQILGQGPKLLIQFQNNGVVDDSQLPKDRFSAERLKGVDSTLKIQPAKLEDSAVYLCASSLARNSYEQYFGPGTRLTVT.